Reported below is one T cell receptor (beta chain). Antigen specificity is unknown. Investigators performed immunoSEQ version v3.0 at survey level. Each sample had sequencing targeting about 40,000-50,000 T-cell genomes. The data were produced by immunoSEQ multiplex PCR, yet TCRdb's version contains in-frame clones alone and is incomplete. Altogether tens of thousands of clones are present, about 86% being singletons, with the ten largest covering around 6%. Post-ART PBMC samples numbered at least two per donor, and pre-ART ones at least one. This record belongs to a study of long-term antiretroviral therapy in people with HIV. On the study more broadly: The immediate-ART recommendation dates to 2015, and the earliest samples predate it by about a decade.

Trimming took 1 base from V and 0 from J; bases not matched to a gene: 2. In germline, CDR1 is SEHNR, CDR2 FQNEAQ (reference sequence). This CDR3 contains 15 residues. Whole-study results and caveats: The study found that diversity rose after ART but stayed below transplant donor controls.

The material sequenced was unsorted PBMCs, taken 0.7 years before starting antiretroviral therapy. The rearrangement uses TRBV7-9 and TRBJ2-5; 7 nucleotides match TRBD2. The TCR comes from a man aged 30 to 45 with HIV. The CDR3 bases are TGTGCCAGCAGCTTAGGCCTAGCGGACCAAGAGACCCAGTACTTC. Translation gives CASSLGLADQETQYF.